The subject of this entry is one T cell receptor beta chain. Some clones are missing from TCRdb's copy, which holds only in-frame ones; the method was immunoSEQ multiplex PCR. The sample shows 90,000 to 130,000 clones, 92% of them seen only once. This entry belongs to a study of T cell responses to AZD1222 COVID-19 vaccine. V was shortened by 1 base and J by 8 bases, with 8 bases between the two germline ends. There are 13 residues in the CDR3. From germline, CDR1 is MNHNS and CDR2 SASEGT. This material consisted of peripheral blood, taken on day 0 of AZD1222 vaccination. The clonotype was recovered from an adult in good health. V gene TRBV6-1 combines with J gene TRBJ1-4; no clear D. Written as DNA, the CDR3 is TGTGCCAGCAGTGAAGTGGGCGAGGAAAAACTGTTTTTT. The encoded protein is CASSEVGEEKLFF.